The 28 T cell receptor beta chains listed next were all sequenced from one sample in a study of cytomegalovirus exposure and HLA in healthy donors. In the PCR, 60 Vbeta and 13 Jbeta primers were used. The table came from immunoSEQ multiplex PCR; TCRdb's copy has only in-frame clones and leaves some out. The sample has more than 95,000 clones, under 12% seen once. Sequenced input: PBMCs. These receptors were obtained from a young woman in good health and CMV-seropositive.

J is TRBJ2-5 and V is TRBV6-5; possibly TRBD1 for D (6 bases). Germline V lookup: CDR1 MNHEY, CDR2 SVGAGI. Trimming took 2 bases from V and 4 from J, leaving 14 bases between them. The CDR3 extends over 15 amino acids. In nucleotides, the CDR3 is TGTGCCAGCAGTTACAGGGGGTACAGCGGAGAGACCCAGTACTTC. The encoded protein is CASSYRGYSGETQYF.

The chain couples TRBV6-1 to TRBJ2-5; D gene ambiguous. In germline, CDR1 is MNHNS, CDR2 SASEGT. The CDR3 loop spans 14 amino acids. Trimming cost V 7 bases and J 7 bases, with 19 bases left between them. This CDR3 reads CASIESPSLRTQYF. The CDR3 nucleotides read TGTGCCAGCATTGAGTCCCCCTCTCTGAGGACCCAGTACTTC.

Remarks on this clone: Other nucleotide sequences from this sample produce the same CDR3. The J gene is TRBJ2-7, the V gene TRBV30; possibly TRBD1 for D (6 bases). From germline, CDR1 is GTSNPN and CDR2 SVGIG (reference sequence). V lost 0 bases, J lost 1 base, and 10 bases lay in between. This CDR3 is 14 amino acids long. The CDR3 nucleotides are TGTGCCTGGAGTGTAGGGGGTGATTCCTACGAGCAGTACTTC. Its protein is CAWSVGGDSYEQYF. Based on the CDR3 plus reference TRBV30 and TRBJ2-7, the full variable domain is SQTIHQWPATLVQPVGSPLSLECTVEGTSNPNLYWYRQAAGRGLQLLFYSVGIGQISSEVPQNLSASRPQDRQFILSSKKLLLSDSGFYLCAWSVGGDSYEQYFGPGTRLTVT.

V and J are TRBV10-3 and TRBJ2-1; D call uncertain. V dropped 0 bases and J dropped 9 bases, with 12 bases sitting between them. The CDR3 is 14 amino acids. Germline-derived CDR1 and CDR2 are ENHRY and SYGVKD. The CDR3 loop reads CAISESTQPSEQFF. The CDR3 DNA follows: TGTGCCATCAGTGAGTCGACTCAGCCTAGTGAGCAGTTCTTC.

This clone was seen only a few times. V and J are TRBV4-1 and TRBJ2-2; 8 positions match TRBD2. J gave up 6 bases and V 6 bases, and 15 bases lay outside the gene matches. CDR3 length: 17 amino acids. Germline CDR1 and CDR2: MGHRA and YSYEKL. CDR3 residues: CASSGSSSGNSAGELFF. CDR3 sequence (DNA): TGCGCCAGCAGTGGCTCCAGTAGCGGGAATTCTGCCGGGGAGCTGTTTTTT.

The V gene is TRBV5-1, the J gene TRBJ2-5; D might be TRBD1 (6 bases). The V end lost 3 bases, the J end lost 1 base, and 16 bases lay between the germline ends. Looked up from germline, CDR1 is SGHRS and CDR2 is YFSETQ. CDR3 size: 16 residues. CDR3 nucleotide sequence: TGCGCCAGCAGCTCAGGACAGAATAGGGTCCAAGAGACCCAGTACTTC. It yields the protein CASSSGQNRVQETQYF.

This clone turned up a few times. This chain connects TRBV7-9 to TRBJ1-5; no definite D call. The CDR3 totals 15 residues. With 5 bases removed from V and 4 bases from J, the gap between germline ends came to 15 bases. Germline V gene lookup returns CDR1 SEHNR and CDR2 FQNEAQ (reference sequence). CDR3 sequence reads: CASSQGRRWNQPQHF. The CDR3 region has the DNA TGTGCCAGCAGCCAAGGGAGAAGGTGGAATCAGCCCCAGCATTTT.

This clone has a handful of counts. V and J are TRBV29-1 and TRBJ2-6; tentatively, D is TRBD2 (5 bases). Germline loops: CDR1 SQVTM, CDR2 ANQGSEA. Deletions cut 5 bases from V and 5 bases from J, with 13 bases between. The CDR3 runs 14 residues. As DNA, the CDR3 is TGCAGCGTTACGGGAAGCGAATGGGCCAACGTCCTGACTTTC. Amino acid sequence: CSVTGSEWANVLTF. Variable domain in full (rest from reference TRBV29-1 and TRBJ2-6): SAVISQKPSRDICQRGTSLTIQCQVDSQVTMMFWYRQQPGQSLTLIATANQGSEATYESGFVIDKFPISRPNLTFSTLTVSNMSPEDSSIYLCSVTGSEWANVLTFGAGSRLTVL.

V gene TRBV11-2 combines with J gene TRBJ2-1; D is perhaps TRBD1 (6 bases). CDR3 size: 13 residues. Trimming took 5 bases from V and 5 from J, leaving 10 bases between them. Germline V gene sequence: CDR1 SGHAT, CDR2 FQNNGV. In nucleotides, the CDR3 is TGTGCCAGCAGCGTAGGACAGAACAATGAGCAGTTCTTC. It is translated as CASSVGQNNEQFF.

This chain connects TRBV6-5 to TRBJ2-7, with 12 nucleotides matching TRBD2. The J segment lost 1 base and the V segment lost 7 bases, leaving 5 bases of the junction unmatched. This CDR3 region has 15 residues. Germline-derived CDR1 and CDR2 are MNHEY and SVGAGI. CDR3 DNA: TGTGCCAGCACTCACGGACTAGCGGGATCCTACGAGCAGTACTTC. Its translation: CASTHGLAGSYEQYF.

The J gene is TRBJ2-3, the V gene TRBV29-1; no clear D gene. Between the trimmed V and J ends, which lost 4 bases and 6 bases, there was a span of 5 bases. The germline CDR1 and CDR2 sequences are SQVTM and ANQGSEA. This CDR3 has 10 residues. The CDR3 DNA is TGCAGCGTTGTAGTGGATACGCAGTATTTT. As protein: CSVVVDTQYF.

CDR3 in DNA: TGTGCCACCAGCAGAGCAAGGGGCCCCTACGAGCAGTACTTC. It is translated as CATSRARGPYEQYF. The chain recombines TRBV15 with TRBJ2-7; a possible D gene is TRBD1 (5 bases). This CDR3 is built from 14 residues. Looked up from germline, CDR1 is LNHNV and CDR2 is YYDKDF (reference sequence). Trimming stripped 1 base from V and 2 bases from J, with 9 bases between.

This chain connects TRBV2 to TRBJ2-7; D is possibly TRBD2 (6 bases). The CDR3 runs to 16 residues. Germline V gene lookup returns CDR1 SNHLY and CDR2 FYNNEI. The V end lost 3 bases, the J end lost 2 bases, and 17 bases lay between the germline ends. The CDR3, as DNA: TGTGCCAGCAGTGACGTGGGTTTCGGCGGGACCTACGAGCAGTACTTC. It encodes CASSDVGFGGTYEQYF.

The chain recombines TRBV4-1 with TRBJ1-1; D ambiguous. This CDR3 spans 14 amino acids. Looked up from germline, CDR1 is MGHRA and CDR2 is YSYEKL. The V end was cut by 0 bases, the J end by 5 bases, with 10 bases between. CDR3 amino acids: CASSQDRGLTEAFF. CDR3 sequence (DNA): TGCGCCAGCAGCCAAGACCGGGGATTGACTGAAGCTTTCTTT.

The table lists this clone with a few counts. This rearrangement joins TRBV25-1 to TRBJ2-1; D unresolved. Trimming left V 3 bases short and J 7 bases short, with 7 bases between. The CDR3 spans 12 residues. The germline gives CDR1 MGHDK, CDR2 SYGVNS. CDR3 bases: TGTGCCAGCAGTGATATGAGGAATGAGCAGTTCTTC. Translated: CASSDMRNEQFF.

The chain employs TRBV6-1 and TRBJ1-5; 7 positions match TRBD1. In germline, CDR1 is MNHNS, CDR2 SASEGT. The CDR3 is 15 amino acids. V was clipped by 6 bases and J by 4 bases; unmatched bases: 9. CDR3: CASRAGGRGNQPQHF. The CDR3, as DNA: TGTGCCAGCAGGGCGGGGGGCAGGGGGAATCAGCCCCAGCATTTT.

The chain employs TRBV6-1 and TRBJ2-7; 14 positions match TRBD2. CDR3 length: 14 amino acids. Germline CDR1 MNHNS, CDR2 SASEGT. With V trimmed by 11 bases and J by 5 bases, 8 bases remained unmatched. The DNA for the CDR3 is TGTGCCGGTTCGGGACTAGCGGGAGCCGACGAGCAGTACTTC. This gives the protein CAGSGLAGADEQYF.

The chain carries TRBV28 and TRBJ1-1, with a tentative D call TRBD1 (5 bases). This CDR3 has 13 amino acids. The ends were cut back, 7 bases at V and 1 base at J, with 10 bases in the middle. Germline V CDR1 and CDR2: MDHEN, SYDVKM. This CDR3 reads CASTGLANTEAFF. The CDR3 DNA sequence: TGTGCCAGCACGGGACTTGCGAACACTGAAGCTTTCTTT.

The chain couples TRBV28 to TRBJ2-1; tentatively, D is TRBD2 (5 bases). Deletions cut 3 bases from V and 8 bases from J, with 14 bases between. The V gene's germline CDR1 is MDHEN and CDR2 SYDVKM. This CDR3 region has 14 residues. The CDR3 coding sequence is TGTGCCAGCAGTTTCATCATAGCGCCCGATGAGCAGTTCTTC. Translated, it gives CASSFIIAPDEQFF.

This clone was seen repeatedly, ten times or more. One end of the junction varies from germline; a read error may be responsible. The chain is built from TRBV7-7 and TRBJ1-5; D is ambiguous. In germline, CDR1 is SSHAT, CDR2 FNYEAQ (reference sequence). The CDR3 loop spans 11 amino acids. As DNA, the CDR3 is TGTGCTAGCAGCCCGGTAACCCCCCAGCATTTT. It encodes CASSPVTPQHF.

The CDR3 bases are TGTGCCAGCTCACCATTTGGCCCGGGCAGGGATGGCGGTTCTGGAAACACCATATATTTT. Protein sequence: CASSPFGPGRDGGSGNTIYF. V and J are TRBV18 and TRBJ1-3; a weak D match, TRBD1 (5 bases). The CDR3 contains 20 residues. The germline V gene has CDR1 KGHSH and CDR2 LQKENI. Trimming pared 2 bases from V and 1 base from J, leaving 24 bases between.

The chain employs TRBV7-9 and TRBJ1-1, with unresolved D. The V gene's germline CDR1 is SEHNR and CDR2 FQNEAQ (reference sequence). The length of the CDR3 is 14 residues. Trimming took 5 bases from V and 5 from J, leaving 15 bases between them. CDR3 sequence (DNA): TGTGCCAGCAGCCCCCGGGGAGCGGGGACTGAAGCTTTCTTT. This codes for CASSPRGAGTEAFF.

The rearrangement links TRBV6-1 to TRBJ2-5; D unclear. The V gene's germline CDR1 is MNHNS and CDR2 SASEGT. The CDR3 runs to 13 residues. The ends were cut back, 5 bases at V and 5 bases at J, with 12 bases in the middle. CDR3: CASSLGPSETQYF. The CDR3 DNA is TGTGCCAGCAGTCTTGGCCCCTCCGAGACCCAGTACTTC.

This clone turned up a few times. The chain couples TRBV30 to TRBJ2-3; 8 bases map to TRBD2. Germline CDR1 is GTSNPN and CDR2 is SVGIG (reference sequence). The CDR3 loop spans 15 amino acids. The V segment lost 3 bases and the J segment 3 bases; nucleotides outside the gene matches: 8. The CDR3 nucleotides are TGTGCCTGGAGGGGGACTAGTCGGTTGACAGATACGCAGTATTTT. Residues: CAWRGTSRLTDTQYF.

This clone turned up a few times. The rearrangement uses TRBV10-3 and TRBJ2-3; 14 nucleotides agree with TRBD2. The V gene's germline CDR1 is ENHRY and CDR2 SYGVKD. This CDR3 has 16 amino acids. After removal of 6 bases from V and 4 bases from J, the junction contained 6 bases not matched to a gene. CDR3 nucleotide sequence: TGTGCCATCAGCCAAATGGGACTAGCGGGAGCAGATACGCAGTATTTT. Amino acids: CAISQMGLAGADTQYF.

This clone occurred a few times. This chain joins TRBV29-1 and TRBJ2-7; possibly TRBD1 for D (6 bases). Deletions cut 2 bases from V and 3 bases from J, with 11 bases between. Germline V lookup: CDR1 SQVTM, CDR2 ANQGSEA. The CDR3 runs to 13 residues. The CDR3 DNA is TGCAGCGTTGAAAGAGGGGGTGGCTACGAGCAGTACTTC. Its translation: CSVERGGGYEQYF.

CDR3: CASSLRGQSGAEAFF. CDR3 nucleotide sequence: TGTGCCAGCAGCTTGAGGGGACAGTCGGGCGCTGAAGCTTTCTTT. The chain combines TRBV5-5 with TRBJ1-1; 7 nucleotides line up with TRBD1. In germline, CDR1 is SGHKS, CDR2 YYEKEE (reference sequence). V shed 1 base and J 6 bases; nucleotides not matched to a gene: 9. The CDR3 totals 15 residues.

The CDR3 DNA is TGTGCCAGCAGTGAATTGGGTGGAGTTCCGTACTTC. This translates into CASSELGGVPYF. The chain couples TRBV6-1 to TRBJ2-7; the D is unclear. Trimming took 2 bases from V and 12 from J, leaving 14 bases between them. Looked up from germline, CDR1 is MNHNS and CDR2 is SASEGT. This CDR3 contains 12 residues.